These 25 T cell receptor beta chains came from one sample sequenced in a study of early stage breast cancer tumors. Only in-frame clones appear in the TCRdb table, and some are missing; sequencing was by immunoSEQ multiplex PCR. This sample carries tens of thousands of clones, 65% to 90% of them seen once, and the ten largest clones take 1.3% to 1.5%. The sequenced material came from blood. The receptors shown here come from a person aged 45-60 years with breast cancer.

The genes are TRBV9 and TRBJ2-1; TRBD2 matches at 8 bases. The germline gives CDR1 SGDLS, CDR2 YYNGEE. The J segment lost 8 bases and the V segment lost 7 bases, leaving 5 bases of the junction unmatched. This CDR3 is 12 amino acids long. CDR3 nucleotides: TGTGCCAGCCGAGGGACTAGTTATGAGCAGTTCTTC. It encodes CASRGTSYEQFF.

The V call is TRBV5-4, the J call TRBJ2-5; D might be TRBD2 (5 bases). Trimming took 4 bases from V and 2 from J, leaving 18 bases between them. The V gene's germline CDR1 is SGHNT and CDR2 YYREEE (reference sequence). The CDR3 is made up of 16 amino acids. DNA for the CDR3: TGTGCCAGCAGCCCTGCTGAGGGCATAGATCAAGAGACCCAGTACTTC. This encodes CASSPAEGIDQETQYF.

This clone was detected a few times. Since no conserved phenylalanine or tryptophan closes the CDR3, a read error is the likely cause. The DNA is omitted, as the CDR3 cannot be located on it reliably, and the CDR3 follows TCRdb's listing. The chain joins TRBV27 to TRBJ1-5. Germline V CDR1 and CDR2: MNHEY, SMNVEV (reference sequence). The CDR3 totals 8 residues, both ends included. CDR3 loop: CASPGRRR.

Notes on this clone: A read error may account for a junction end that differs from germline. The chain has TRBV5-1 and TRBJ2-5; D uncertain. CDR1 and CDR2 from the germline V gene are SGHRS and YFSETQ. The CDR3 loop spans 13 amino acids. CDR3 bases: TGCGCCAGCAGACCAGGCAGACAAGGGACCCAGTACTTC. It translates to CASRPGRQGTQYF.

J is TRBJ2-2 and V is TRBV4-1; D ambiguous. V dropped 1 base and J dropped 0 bases, with 12 bases sitting between them. Germline V gene data show CDR1 as MGHRA and CDR2 as YSYEKL. This CDR3 region has 17 residues. CDR3 loop: CASSQAKRRSNTGELFF. The CDR3 DNA reads as TGCGCCAGCAGCCAAGCAAAGAGGCGGTCGAACACCGGGGAGCTGTTTTTT.

The chain has TRBV9 and TRBJ2-7; D gene uncertain. Germline assignment: CDR1 SGDLS and CDR2 YYNGEE. This CDR3 contains 14 residues. The ends were cut back, 3 bases at V and 2 bases at J, with 12 bases in the middle. The CDR3 sequence: CASSAGRAPYEQYF. The CDR3 DNA sequence: TGTGCCAGCAGCGCGGGCCGCGCCCCCTACGAGCAGTACTTC.

This chain links TRBV4-1 with TRBJ1-2, with D possibly matching TRBD1 (6 bases). Germline lookup yields CDR1 MGHRA and CDR2 YSYEKL. The CDR3 has 15 amino acids. Trimming pared 4 bases from V and 0 bases from J, leaving 12 bases between. In DNA, the CDR3 is TGCGCCAGCAGCCCAGGACAGTTAGCTAACTATGGCTACACCTTC. It is translated as CASSPGQLANYGYTF.

The chain recombines TRBV7-8 with TRBJ2-3, with a possible D match to TRBD2 (6 bases). V dropped 5 bases and J dropped 4 bases, with 16 bases sitting between them. This CDR3 comprises 15 residues. Germline V gene sequence: CDR1 SGHVS, CDR2 FQNEAQ. The CDR3 is CASSRAGGTADTQYF. CDR3 bases: TGTGCCAGCAGCCGCGCCGGGGGAACGGCAGATACGCAGTATTTT.

CDR3 sequence (DNA): TGTGCCAGCAGTTCACGGGACAGGGGGAGGTCAGCTAACTATGGCTACACCTTC. It specifies CASSSRDRGRSANYGYTF. The chain links TRBV27 to TRBJ1-2; 11 bases agree with TRBD1. Per germline, CDR1 MNHEY and CDR2 SMNVEV (reference sequence). The CDR3 is made up of 18 amino acids. The V and J ends lost 4 bases and 0 bases, in that order; junction bases with no gene match: 10.

This chain uses TRBV7-9 with TRBJ2-7; D uncertain. Per germline, CDR1 SEHNR and CDR2 FQNEAQ (reference sequence). The CDR3 sequence is 14 residues long. V lost 3 bases and J 1 base, leaving 10 bases between the germline ends. The CDR3 nucleotides are TGTGCCAGCAGCTTCGGTCAGTCTTCCTACGAGCAGTACTTC. It is translated as CASSFGQSSYEQYF.

This rearrangement joins TRBV4-1 to TRBJ2-5; TRBD2 might be the D (6 bases). V shed 1 base and J shed 3 bases, with 24 bases lying between them. The germline gives CDR1 MGHRA, CDR2 YSYEKL. The CDR3 extends over 19 amino acids. The CDR3 reads CASSQGSGSGFGWEETQYF. The CDR3 bases are TGCGCCAGCAGCCAAGGATCCGGGAGCGGCTTCGGGTGGGAAGAGACCCAGTACTTC.

The chain uses TRBV5-4 and TRBJ2-1, with 10 bases lining up with TRBD2. The V and J ends lost 3 bases and 6 bases, in that order; junction bases with no gene match: 6. CDR3 size: 15 residues. The germline V gene encodes CDR1 SGHNT and CDR2 YYREEE (reference sequence). The CDR3 nucleotides read TGTGCCAGCAGCTCAGGACTAGCGGAGGCCAATGAGCAGTTCTTC. Translated, it gives CASSSGLAEANEQFF.

The chain uses TRBV2 and TRBJ1-5, with 9 positions matching TRBD1. With 6 bases clipped from V and 4 bases from J, the junction kept 4 bases outside the gene matches. There are 14 residues in the CDR3. Germline CDR1 is SNHLY and CDR2 is FYNNEI. CDR3 loop: CASSRDRVNQPQHF. In DNA, the CDR3 is TGTGCCAGCAGCCGGGACAGGGTAAATCAGCCCCAGCATTTT.

The J gene is TRBJ2-1, the V gene TRBV7-2; D might be TRBD2 (6 bases). The CDR3 sequence is 16 residues long. Per the germline V gene, CDR1 is SGHTA and CDR2 is FQGNSA. V gave up 1 base and J gave up 3 bases, with 13 bases separating them. The CDR3 reads CASSLVSIGGYNEQFF. The CDR3 DNA sequence: TGTGCCAGCAGCTTAGTCTCGATCGGGGGCTACAATGAGCAGTTCTTC.

The V call is TRBV6-5, the J call TRBJ2-3; D is uncertain. Per germline, CDR1 MNHEY and CDR2 SVGAGI. This CDR3 has 15 residues. V lost 0 bases, J lost 2 bases, and 9 bases lay in between. The CDR3 DNA reads as TGTGCCAGCAGTTACTCGGACGGAAACACAGATACGCAGTATTTT. Translated, it gives CASSYSDGNTDTQYF.

The DNA for the CDR3 is TGTGCCATCAGTGAGTCTCGGACATCCGGGGAGCTGTTTTTT. Translated: CAISESRTSGELFF. The chain employs TRBV10-3 and TRBJ2-2; D possibly corresponds to TRBD1 (5 bases). Germline loops: CDR1 ENHRY, CDR2 SYGVKD. CDR3 size: 14 residues. The V end lost 0 bases, the J end lost 6 bases, and 8 bases lay between the germline ends.

This chain joins TRBV7-8 and TRBJ1-5, with no clear D. This CDR3 is 14 amino acids long. Germline loops: CDR1 SGHVS, CDR2 FQNEAQ. Trimming took off 1 base at V and 4 bases at J, with 8 bases between the two ends. In DNA form, the CDR3 reads TGTGCCAGCAGCTTAGTGGGATCTAATCAGCCCCAGCATTTT. Amino acid sequence: CASSLVGSNQPQHF. The full variable domain, its missing parts supplied by reference TRBV7-8 and TRBJ1-5, is GAGVSQSPRYKVAKRGQDVALRCDPISGHVSLFWYQQALGQGPEFLTYFQNEAQLDKSGLPSDRFFAERPEGSVSTLKIQRTQQEDSAVYLCASSLVGSNQPQHFGDGTRLSIL.

V usage is TRBV11-3 and J usage is TRBJ2-5; D is unresolved. V lost 4 bases, J lost 7 bases, and 10 bases lay in between. The germline CDR1 and CDR2 sequences are SGHNT and YENEEA. The CDR3 has 12 residues. The CDR3 loop is CASSWASGTQYF. DNA of the CDR3: TGTGCCAGCAGCTGGGCTTCAGGGACCCAGTACTTC.

The rearrangement links TRBV2 to TRBJ1-1, with D unresolved. This CDR3 comprises 12 residues. Germline CDR1 and CDR2: SNHLY and FYNNEI. Trimming took 0 bases from V and 11 from J, leaving 10 bases between them. CDR3 protein: CASSEASGKAFF. The CDR3 DNA is TGTGCCAGCAGTGAAGCGTCAGGTAAGGCTTTCTTT.

The V gene is TRBV10-2, the J gene TRBJ1-5; D unresolved. The CDR3 extends over 14 amino acids. Germline-derived CDR1 and CDR2 are WSHSY and SAAADI. V was trimmed by 3 bases and J by 4 bases, leaving 10 bases between them. The CDR3 sequence: CASSEVEGNQPQHF. The CDR3 nucleotides are TGCGCCAGCAGTGAAGTGGAGGGAAATCAGCCCCAGCATTTT.

This chain joins TRBV18 and TRBJ1-5; the D is unclear. CDR1 KGHSH and CDR2 LQKENI come from the germline V gene. The V end lost 3 bases, the J end lost 0 bases, and 9 bases lay between the germline ends. This CDR3 spans 15 amino acids. CDR3 in DNA: TGTGCCAGCTCACCGGTCCCGGTTAGCAATCAGCCCCAGCATTTT. The encoded protein is CASSPVPVSNQPQHF.

This chain uses TRBV29-1 with TRBJ1-4; 8 nucleotides agree with TRBD1. From germline, CDR1 is SQVTM and CDR2 ANQGSEA. The ends lost 6 bases at V and 8 bases at J; junction bases unmatched: 5. The length of the CDR3 is 12 residues. Written as DNA, the CDR3 is TGCAGCGTCGGACAGGGTGCCGAAAAACTGTTTTTT. Its translation: CSVGQGAEKLFF.

This sequence joins TRBV7-6 and TRBJ1-3; D is unresolved. This CDR3 region has 16 residues. Germline V gene sequence: CDR1 SGHVS, CDR2 FNYEAQ. The V end was cut by 3 bases, the J end by 0 bases, with 12 bases between. CDR3 bases: TGTGCCAGCAGCTTCGGACCTCAGCTCTCTGGAAACACCATATATTTT. The encoded protein is CASSFGPQLSGNTIYF.

This clone was detected once. V is TRBV29-1 and J is TRBJ2-5; 9 nucleotides match TRBD1. CDR1 and CDR2 (germline): SQVTM, ANQGSEA. There are 12 residues in the CDR3. V lost 8 bases, J lost 6 bases, and 7 bases stayed unmatched. The CDR3 sequence is CSSDGQGQTQYF. DNA of the CDR3: TGCAGCTCCGACGGACAGGGGCAGACCCAGTACTTC. Based on the CDR3 plus reference TRBV29-1 and TRBJ2-5, the full variable domain is SAVISQKPSRDICQRGTSLTIQCQVDSQVTMMFWYRQQPGQSLTLIATANQGSEATYESGFVIDKFPISRPNLTFSTLTVSNMSPEDSSIYLCSSDGQGQTQYFGPGTRLLVL.

The chain employs TRBV5-1 and TRBJ1-1; TRBD1 matches 10 bases. CDR3 size: 17 residues. Germline CDR1 and CDR2: SGHRS and YFSETQ. Trimming took 1 base from V and 4 from J; bases not matched to a gene: 10. The CDR3 sequence: CASSLLETGGVGTEAFF. In DNA form, the CDR3 reads TGCGCCAGCAGCTTGTTAGAGACAGGGGGCGTTGGCACTGAAGCTTTCTTT.